This TCR beta chain was retrieved from a study of molecular identifiers for immune sequencing clone quantification. The study, taken as a whole, reports: For highly expanded clones, sizes could be underestimated when identical TCR molecules share a barcode.

The CDR3 has 14 amino acids. From germline, CDR1 is SQVTM and CDR2 ANQGSEA. Losses at the gene ends were 7 bases for V and 5 bases for J; bases not matched to a gene: 11. Sorting isolated naive CD8 T cells as CD8+CD4-CCR7+CD45RA+ events. Listed TCR primers, together with previously described methods, were used for the bulk TCR libraries. Each CDR3 protein gets one entry after TCRdb re-called the PCR reads with MiXCR. This table holds hundreds of thousands of distinct CDR3 sequences, roughly 24% found once. In the case of this clonotype: What it binds is unknown.

Sequenced sample: naive CD8+ T cells from blood, with Jurkat cell RNA spiked in. Sample subset: FACS-sorted CD8+CD4-CCR7+CD45RA+ naive T cells. The TCR originated in a human donor in good health. Some libraries in this study had Jurkat cell RNA spiked in. The gene calls are TRBV29-1 and TRBJ2-5; 9 bases line up with TRBD2. In nucleotides, the CDR3 is TGCAGCGCCAGACTTAGCGGGGGATTGGAGACCCAGTACTTC. Its translation is CSARLSGGLETQYF.